One sample yielded the 21 T cell receptor beta chains listed below, sequenced in a study of shared clonotypes between healthy human individuals. Here immunoSEQ multiplex PCR was the method, and the copy in TCRdb shows in-frame clones only, minus some. The sample carries 490,000 or so clones, roughly 85% recorded once. The sample consisted of PBMCs. These receptor sequences come from a woman aged 35 to 49 in good health. Some clones in this sample may be carry-over from other donors' samples.

The chain recombines TRBV6-5 with TRBJ1-1; no clear D gene. V gave up 6 bases and J gave up 3 bases, with 14 bases separating them. This CDR3 spans 14 amino acids. Germline V gene lookup returns CDR1 MNHEY and CDR2 SVGAGI. The CDR3 region is CASSLVGVDTEAFF. The DNA of the CDR3 is TGTGCCAGCAGCCTCGTTGGGGTGGACACTGAAGCTTTCTTT.

This clone was seen ten or more times. The gene calls are TRBV11-2 and TRBJ2-3; D gene unclear. CDR3 length: 13 residues. V shed 2 bases and J shed 3 bases, with 6 bases lying between them. Germline V lookup: CDR1 SGHAT, CDR2 FQNNGV. This chain's CDR3 is CASSLIRTDTQYF. The CDR3 region has the DNA TGTGCCAGCAGCTTAATCAGAACAGATACGCAGTATTTT.

This sequence joins TRBV18 and TRBJ2-5, with D perhaps TRBD1 (5 bases). From germline, CDR1 is KGHSH and CDR2 LQKENI. V lost 2 bases and J 3 bases, leaving 7 bases between the germline ends. The CDR3 covers 13 residues. This chain's CDR3 is CASSPGAEETQYF. The DNA for the CDR3 is TGTGCCAGCTCACCAGGGGCGGAAGAGACCCAGTACTTC.

This chain links TRBV4-2 with TRBJ2-2, with D maybe TRBD2 (6 bases). CDR3 size: 13 residues. The ends were cut back, 1 base at V and 6 bases at J, with 6 bases in the middle. Germline-derived CDR1 and CDR2 are LGHNA and YNFKEQ. Here the CDR3 DNA reads TGTGCCAGCAGCCAAGGGGAGGCCGGGGAGCTGTTTTTT. This encodes CASSQGEAGELFF.

The V call is TRBV28, the J call TRBJ2-7, with 7 bases matching TRBD2. Per the germline V gene, CDR1 is MDHEN and CDR2 is SYDVKM. The CDR3 spans 13 residues. Trimming at V came to 7 bases and at J to 2 bases, leaving 5 bases not matched to a gene. CDR3 in DNA: TGTGCCAGCACCCCCCGGGGGGCCTACGAGCAGTACTTC. It translates to CASTPRGAYEQYF.

Regarding this clone: Possible read error: a much larger clone is one base away. Additional DNA sequences in this sample encode the identical CDR3. V and J are TRBV11-2 and TRBJ2-3, with D unclear. The CDR3 has 12 residues. V dropped 6 bases and J dropped 2 bases, with 6 bases sitting between them. CDR1 SGHAT and CDR2 FQNNGV come from the germline V gene. CDR3 nucleotide sequence: TGTGCCAGCAGTTTGAACACAGATACGCAGTATTTT. It encodes CASSLNTDTQYF.

V and J are TRBV5-1 and TRBJ2-1; 7 nucleotides line up with TRBD2. Losses at the gene ends were 4 bases for V and 9 bases for J; bases not matched to a gene: 10. The CDR3 length is 14 residues. Per germline, CDR1 SGHRS and CDR2 YFSETQ. CDR3 DNA sequence: TGCGCCAGCAGCGCCGGACTAGAGATGGGTGAGCAGTTCTTC. It specifies CASSAGLEMGEQFF.

The rearrangement joins TRBV6-1 to TRBJ2-5; D is possibly TRBD2 (5 bases). CDR3 length equals 15 residues. V shed 4 bases and J shed 3 bases, with 15 bases lying between them. Germline V lookup: CDR1 MNHNS, CDR2 SASEGT. The CDR3 DNA follows: TGTGCCAGCAGTGCCGGATCCGGGCGGGAAGAGACCCAGTACTTC. It yields the protein CASSAGSGREETQYF.

The rearrangement joins TRBV19 to TRBJ1-5, with D perhaps TRBD1 (5 bases). Trimming removed 5 bases at V and 6 bases at J, with 23 bases between. Germline V gene sequence: CDR1 LNHDA, CDR2 SQIVND (reference sequence). The CDR3 consists of 17 residues. CDR3 sequence (DNA): TGTGCCAGTAGTGCCACTCGAGAGGGGCTTGTGGGTCAGCCCCAGCATTTT. This encodes CASSATREGLVGQPQHF.

Note on this clone: The likely explanation is a read error, given a far larger clone one base away. The chain uses TRBV7-9 and TRBJ1-1; D gene unclear. CDR1 is SEHNR, CDR2 FQNEAQ, per germline (reference sequence). With 1 base removed from V and 0 bases from J, the gap between germline ends came to 3 bases. CDR3 length equals 13 residues. CDR3 sequence reads: CASSLVVNTEAFF. CDR3 sequence (DNA): TGTGCCAGCAGCTTAGTTGTGAACACTGAAGCTTTCTTT.

V usage is TRBV30 and J usage is TRBJ2-5; a possible D gene is TRBD2 (5 bases). Germline CDR1 GTSNPN, CDR2 SVGIG (reference sequence). The CDR3 length is 13 residues. V was cut by 2 bases and J by 2 bases, with 9 bases left in between. CDR3 amino acids: CAWSWRVQETQYF. For the CDR3, the DNA is TGTGCCTGGAGTTGGCGGGTTCAAGAGACCCAGTACTTC.

This clone has a single count. A much larger clone lies a single base off, so this may be a read error. V usage is TRBV5-1 and J usage is TRBJ2-5, with no clear D. The germline V gene encodes CDR1 SGHRS and CDR2 YFSETQ. V shed 0 bases and J shed 1 base, with 13 bases lying between them. CDR3 length equals 16 residues. The CDR3 spells CASSLGGRALQETQYF. The CDR3 nucleotides are TGCGCCAGCAGCTTGGGCGGACGGGCCCTCCAAGAGACCCAGTACTTC.

The chain uses TRBV4-1 and TRBJ2-1; 13 bases agree with TRBD2. With 0 bases clipped from V and 15 bases from J, the junction kept 8 bases outside the gene matches. The CDR3 is 15 amino acids. The germline V gene encodes CDR1 MGHRA and CDR2 YSYEKL. The DNA for the CDR3 is TGCGCCAGCAGCCAAGAATGGACTAGCGGGAGAGGTCGGTTCTTC. Residues: CASSQEWTSGRGRFF.

The J gene is TRBJ2-1, the V gene TRBV2, with TRBD1 identical over 12 bases. Germline V CDR1 and CDR2: SNHLY, FYNNEI. There are 15 residues in the CDR3. V dropped 5 bases and J dropped 6; count of bases not matched to a gene: 5. CDR3 sequence: CASSRGTGGGNEQFF. CDR3 DNA: TGTGCCAGCAGTAGAGGGACAGGGGGCGGCAATGAGCAGTTCTTC.

The chain joins TRBV28 to TRBJ1-5; perhaps TRBD1 as D (6 bases). Trimming stripped 6 bases from V and 11 bases from J, with 11 bases between. This CDR3 has 11 residues. Germline-derived CDR1 and CDR2 are MDHEN and SYDVKM. CDR3 in DNA: TGTGCCAGCAGGCTACAGGGAACCCAGCATTTT. Translated: CASRLQGTQHF.

A few counts support this clone. Within the sample, other DNA sequences also encode this same CDR3. This chain connects TRBV7-9 to TRBJ1-3; D is possibly TRBD1 (6 bases). Germline V CDR1 and CDR2: SEHNR, FQNEAQ (reference sequence). The CDR3 is 15 residues long. The ends were cut back, 3 bases at V and 1 base at J, with 10 bases in the middle. CDR3 sequence reads: CASSFAGVSGNTIYF. The CDR3, as DNA: TGTGCCAGCAGCTTTGCAGGGGTTTCTGGAAACACCATATATTTT.

This clone was counted a few times. The chain couples TRBV30 to TRBJ1-5; D remains unclear. The CDR3 is 17 amino acids. The germline gives CDR1 GTSNPN, CDR2 SVGIG (reference sequence). V dropped 0 bases and J dropped 5 bases, with 20 bases sitting between them. The DNA of the CDR3 is TGTGCCTGGAGTGTAGCAAGGGTAAGGATAGGCGATCAGCCCCAGCATTTT. Translation gives CAWSVARVRIGDQPQHF.

The chain combines TRBV28 with TRBJ2-7, with no clear D. V was trimmed by 6 bases and J by 2 bases, leaving 5 bases between them. Germline assignment: CDR1 MDHEN and CDR2 SYDVKM. This CDR3 has 11 residues. For the CDR3, the DNA is TGTGCCAGCAGGACCGCCTACGAGCAGTACTTC. This encodes CASRTAYEQYF.

The J gene is TRBJ2-7, the V gene TRBV5-1; 7 nucleotides align to TRBD2. Germline CDR1 reads SGHRS; CDR2 reads YFSETQ. V shed 0 bases, J shed 1 base, and the junction held 4 bases outside the gene matches. The CDR3 has 15 amino acids. Here the CDR3 reads CASSLEPSGSYEQYF. The DNA of the CDR3 is TGCGCCAGCAGCTTGGAACCTAGCGGATCCTACGAGCAGTACTTC. Looking up the rest from reference TRBV5-1 and TRBJ2-7 gives the full variable domain: KAGVTQTPRYLIKTRGQQVTLSCSPISGHRSVSWYQQTPGQGLQFLFEYFSETQRNKGNFPGRFSGRQFSNSRSEMNVSTLELGDSALYLCASSLEPSGSYEQYFGPGTRLTVT.

The J gene is TRBJ2-3, the V gene TRBV5-1; D ambiguous. Germline V gene lookup returns CDR1 SGHRS and CDR2 YFSETQ. V lost 0 bases to trimming and J lost 3 bases, with 5 bases between them. The CDR3 covers 13 residues. CDR3 loop: CASSLARTDTQYF. The CDR3 DNA reads as TGCGCCAGCAGCTTGGCCAGGACAGATACGCAGTATTTT.

The CDR3 loop is CASSTPGARDTEAFF. The CDR3 nucleotides are TGTGCCAGTAGTACTCCTGGGGCCCGGGACACTGAAGCTTTCTTT. The chain uses TRBV19 and TRBJ1-1; D is perhaps TRBD1 (5 bases). Germline CDR1 LNHDA, CDR2 SQIVND (reference sequence). The CDR3 spans 15 residues. The V gene lost 4 bases and the J gene lost 3 bases, with 15 bases spanning the gap.